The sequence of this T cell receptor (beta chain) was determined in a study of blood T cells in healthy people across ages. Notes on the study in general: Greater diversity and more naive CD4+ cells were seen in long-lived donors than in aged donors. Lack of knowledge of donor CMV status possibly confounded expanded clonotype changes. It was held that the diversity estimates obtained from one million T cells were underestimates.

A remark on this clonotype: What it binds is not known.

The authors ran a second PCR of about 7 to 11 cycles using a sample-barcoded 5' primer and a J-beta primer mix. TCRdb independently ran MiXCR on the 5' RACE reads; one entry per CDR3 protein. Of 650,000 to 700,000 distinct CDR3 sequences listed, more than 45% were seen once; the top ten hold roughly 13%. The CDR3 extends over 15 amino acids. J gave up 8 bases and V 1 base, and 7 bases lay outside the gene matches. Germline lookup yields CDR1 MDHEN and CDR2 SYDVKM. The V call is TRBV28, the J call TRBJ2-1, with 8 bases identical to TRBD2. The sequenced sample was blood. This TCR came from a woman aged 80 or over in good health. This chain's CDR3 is CASSLSSGRTHEQFF. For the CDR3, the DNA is TGTGCCAGCAGTTTATCCAGCGGGAGAACCCATGAGCAGTTCTTC.